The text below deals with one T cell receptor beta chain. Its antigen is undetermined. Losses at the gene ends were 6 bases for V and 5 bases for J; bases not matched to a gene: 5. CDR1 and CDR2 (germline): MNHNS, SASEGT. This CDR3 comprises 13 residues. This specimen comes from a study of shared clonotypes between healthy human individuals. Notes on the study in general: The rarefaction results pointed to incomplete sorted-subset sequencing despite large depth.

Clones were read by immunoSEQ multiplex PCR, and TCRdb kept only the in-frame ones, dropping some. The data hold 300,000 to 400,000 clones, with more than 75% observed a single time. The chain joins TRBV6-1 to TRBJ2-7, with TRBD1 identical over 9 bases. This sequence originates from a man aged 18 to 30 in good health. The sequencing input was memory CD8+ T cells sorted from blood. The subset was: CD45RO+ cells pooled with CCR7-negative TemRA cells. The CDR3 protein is CASRYRGPNEQYF. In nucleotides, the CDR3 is TGTGCCAGCAGGTACAGGGGGCCCAACGAGCAGTACTTC.